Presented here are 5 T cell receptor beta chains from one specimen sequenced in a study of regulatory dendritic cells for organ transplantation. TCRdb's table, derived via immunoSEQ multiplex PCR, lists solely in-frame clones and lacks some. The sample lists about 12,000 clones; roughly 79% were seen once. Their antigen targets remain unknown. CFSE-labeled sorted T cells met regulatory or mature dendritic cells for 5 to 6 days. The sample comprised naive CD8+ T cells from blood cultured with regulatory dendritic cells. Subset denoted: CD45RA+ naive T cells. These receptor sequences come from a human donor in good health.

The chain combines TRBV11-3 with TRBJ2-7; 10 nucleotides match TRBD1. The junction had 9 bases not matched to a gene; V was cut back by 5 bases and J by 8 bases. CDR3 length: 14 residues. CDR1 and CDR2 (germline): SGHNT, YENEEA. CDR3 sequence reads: CASSPSGTGVKQYF. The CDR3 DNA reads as TGTGCCAGCAGCCCATCCGGGACAGGGGTAAAGCAGTACTTC.

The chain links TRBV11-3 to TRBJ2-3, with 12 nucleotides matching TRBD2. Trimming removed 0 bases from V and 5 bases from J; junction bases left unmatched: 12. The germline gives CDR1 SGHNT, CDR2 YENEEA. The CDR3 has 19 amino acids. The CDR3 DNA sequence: TGTGCCAGCAGCTTAGATGCCCGCCTAGCGGGGGGGCGGATAGATACGCAGTATTTT. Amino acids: CASSLDARLAGGRIDTQYF.

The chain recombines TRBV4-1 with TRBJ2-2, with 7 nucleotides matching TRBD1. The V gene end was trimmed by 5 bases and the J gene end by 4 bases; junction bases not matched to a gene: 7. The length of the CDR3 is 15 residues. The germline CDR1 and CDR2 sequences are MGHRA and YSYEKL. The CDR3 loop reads CASSSPGGFTGELFF. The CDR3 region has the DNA TGCGCCAGCAGCTCTCCAGGGGGATTCACCGGGGAGCTGTTTTTT.

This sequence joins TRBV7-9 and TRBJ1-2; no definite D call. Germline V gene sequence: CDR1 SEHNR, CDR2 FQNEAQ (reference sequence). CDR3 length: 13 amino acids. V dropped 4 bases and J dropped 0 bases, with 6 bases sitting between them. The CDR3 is CASSSTTNYGYTF. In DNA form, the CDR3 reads TGTGCCAGCAGCTCCACAACTAACTATGGCTACACCTTC.

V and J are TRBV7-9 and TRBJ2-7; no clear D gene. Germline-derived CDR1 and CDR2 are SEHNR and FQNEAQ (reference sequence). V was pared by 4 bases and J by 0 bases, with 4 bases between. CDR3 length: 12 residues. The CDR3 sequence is CASSSSSYEQYF. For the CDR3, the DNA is TGTGCCAGCAGCTCCAGCTCCTACGAGCAGTACTTC.